This T cell receptor beta chain was captured by sequencing in a study of blood T cells in healthy people across ages. The use of a sample-barcoded 5' primer and a J-beta primer mix characterized a second PCR of roughly 7 to 11 cycles. TCRdb passed the 5' RACE reads through MiXCR, listing each CDR3 protein once. Counted here are about 780,000 distinct CDR3 sequences, roughly 26% occurring once; the ten biggest clones make up around 3%. The CDR3 is made up of 15 amino acids. Trimming cost V 3 bases and J 6 bases; bases outside gene matches: 10. CDR1 GTSNPN and CDR2 SVGIG come from the germline V gene (reference sequence). The data also belong to a second study, concerning T cells of mothers and their children. Turning to that study: Slightly higher but non-significant overlap marked related mother-child pairs versus unrelated pairs. No persistent microchimeric T cell clones were detected at approximately 91 clones per million clonotypes sensitivity.

This receptor was obtained from a boy younger than 18 in good health. Sequencing used blood. The chain has TRBV30 and TRBJ2-3, with 9 bases fitting TRBD2. In nucleotides, the CDR3 is TGTGCCTGGAGGGCGGGACTAGCATCTGCGGATACGCAGTATTTT. Encoded protein: CAWRAGLASADTQYF.